This T cell receptor beta chain was retrieved from a study of Ad26.COV2.S vaccination and SARS-CoV-2 variants (dated by TCRdb to the early 2020s). Background for the entire study: Sequencing of the TCRbeta repertoire served to evaluate the specificity and breadth of SARS-CoV-2-reactive T cell receptors following Ad26.COV2.S vaccination. A total of around 32 samples were included in the TCR-sequenced set, comprising around 19 Ad26.COV2.S vaccine recipients, 5 placebo recipients and 8 SARS-CoV-2 convalescent individuals.

The immunoSEQ Assay was used to sequence TCRbeta CDR3 regions. After extraction, genomic DNA underwent amplification by bias-controlled multiplex PCR, followed by high-throughput sequencing. Per the source publication's procedure: To quantify the absolute abundance of each unique TCRbeta CDR3 region, sequences were collapsed and filtered. T cell fraction was estimated by normalizing TCRbeta template counts to usable DNA, with usable DNA measured through amplification of reference genes found in all nucleated cells. Repertoire TCRs were annotated as SARS-CoV-2-specific by exact matching of V gene, CDR3 amino acid sequence and J gene to a known reactive TCR set. MIRA supplied the reference SARS-CoV-2 TCR set, which was filtered for enrichment in COVID-19-positive ImmuneCODE repertoires so that public or cross-reactive TCRs were removed. Drawing on the MIRA antigens, annotated TCRs were analysed further at the level of specific ORF or position within ORF. Breadth was defined as annotated unique rearrangements over total unique productive rearrangements; depth was the summed frequency of those rearrangements. Two-sided Wilcoxon rank-sum tests were used to compare TCR breadth between groups. Not all clones reach the TCRdb copy of this immuneACCESS table, which keeps in-frame sequences only. Checked studies attribute under half of the gap to unresolved V genes and leave the rest unexplained. V and J calls and clone size are those listed in that table; D and trimming were worked out from the DNA. The sample contains tens of thousands of clones, about four fifths of them found a single time. More than 15% of the sample is held by the ten biggest clonotypes.

The paper as a whole reports these results and caveats: Vaccine and placebo recipients had similar non-spike TCR breadth, a finding consistent with the vaccine containing only spike. Substantial breadth of spike-specific CD8+ and CD4+ T cell responses was reported after vaccination. The authors noted that total T cell responses may have been underestimated by the TCR breadth and depth analyses. Ad26.COV2.S recipients had higher spike-specific TCR breadth than placebo recipients (P = 0.0014).

CDR1 and CDR2 were assigned from the germline V gene (reference sequence) as LNHDA and SQIVND. V is pruned by 4 bases and J by 5 bases, leaving 7 bases of the junction without a gene match. The CDR3 runs 14 amino acids, cysteine and phenylalanine included. Only the CDR3 DNA is retained, 42 bases long and in frame from the first base. Explained via the paper, the time point label denotes: individuals recovered from natural SARS-CoV-2 infection. Comment on this clone: Its cognate antigen has yet to be identified. No qualities accompany the bases; no much larger clone lies one base away.

Specimen: peripheral blood, collected after recovery from COVID-19. This TCR was sampled from a human donor who had recovered from COVID-19. The V and J genes are TRBV19 and TRBJ2-5; TRBD1 matches 7 bases in the middle. The CDR3 protein sequence reads: CASSTNRGPETQYF. The nucleotide sequence is TGTGCCAGTAGTACGAACAGGGGTCCCGAGACCCAGTACTTC.